This T cell receptor (beta chain) was sequenced for a study of T-cell reconstitution after alpha-beta-depleted transplantation in children. This clonotype was counted at least ten times. Using unique molecular identifiers, the investigators prepared the TCRbeta library. TCRdb re-derived calls from the PCR reads in MiXCR, one entry per CDR3 protein. The top ten clones hold 2% to 2.5% of a sample with approximately 340,000 distinct CDR3 sequences, 9% to 12% of them seen once. This CDR3 has 16 amino acids. CDR1 and CDR2 (germline): ENHRY, SYGVKD. Trimming pared 4 bases from V and 3 bases from J, leaving 15 bases between.

Sequences were derived from PBMCs from the stem cell graft donor, sampled from the stem cell graft. The clonotype was recovered from a human donor who donated a stem cell graft to a child with acute lymphoblastic leukemia. The chain uses TRBV10-3 and TRBJ2-2; D may be TRBD2 (6 bases). This CDR3 reads CAISGTTTGYTGELFF. DNA for the CDR3: TGTGCCATCAGTGGGACTACCACAGGATACACCGGGGAGCTGTTTTTT.